The sample holds a few counts of the clone carrying this T cell receptor beta chain. Its antigen remains unknown. The data were taken from a study of beta chain features in type 1 diabetes. The isolated RNA, all of it, was reverse transcribed, so expressed TCRB transcripts were what got sequenced. For naive, central memory and regulatory T cell samples, reads averaged around 3.6 million. Data came from immunoSEQ multiplex PCR; TCRdb stores just in-frame clones and leaves some out. The table includes around 180,000 clones, around an eighth detected once. V was clipped by 7 bases and J by 6 bases, with 19 bases between them. Germline V gene data show CDR1 as MNHNS and CDR2 as SASEGT. The CDR3 contains 15 residues. Study-wide results and limits: For cells with high TCR expression, cDNA sequencing could yield over-representation.

The chain couples TRBV6-1 to TRBJ1-5; D not resolved. The material sequenced was central memory CD4+ T cells from blood. The receptor's source is a woman between 18 and 29 years old in good health. The chain's CDR3 is CASTAAGESPQPQHF. CDR3 DNA: TGTGCCAGCACCGCGGCCGGAGAGTCCCCTCAGCCCCAGCATTTT.